The 9 T cell receptor beta chains listed next were all sequenced from one sample in a study of cytomegalovirus exposure and HLA in healthy donors. This PCR relied on a set of 60 Vbeta primers and 13 Jbeta primers. Profiled with immunoSEQ multiplex PCR; TCRdb holds only in-frame clones, not every one. The sample lists some 150,000 clones; about four fifths were seen once. Material for sequencing was PBMCs. These receptors all stem from a man aged 25-45 years in good health and CMV-seronegative.

The V and J genes are TRBV11-2 and TRBJ2-7; D call uncertain. This CDR3 contains 13 residues. Germline-derived CDR1 and CDR2 are SGHAT and FQNNGV. Deletions cut 3 bases from V and 0 bases from J, with 6 bases between. CDR3 coding DNA: TGTGCCAGCAGCTTCAGCGCCTCCTACGAGCAGTACTTC. Translated: CASSFSASYEQYF. Supplemented by reference TRBV11-2 and TRBJ2-7, the full variable domain reads EAGVAQSPRYKIIEKRQSVAFWCNPISGHATLYWYQQILGQGPKLLIQFQNNGVVDDSQLPKDRFSAERLKGVDSTLKIQPAKLEDSAVYLCASSFSASYEQYFGPGTRLTVT.

The rearrangement uses TRBV11-2 and TRBJ2-7; 7 bases align to TRBD1. CDR3 length: 15 residues. Germline V lookup: CDR1 SGHAT, CDR2 FQNNGV. V lost 5 bases, J lost 0 bases, and 7 bases stayed unmatched. CDR3 region: CASSARDSTSYEQYF. As DNA, the CDR3 is TGTGCCAGCAGCGCCCGGGACAGCACCTCCTACGAGCAGTACTTC.

This clone was picked up a small number of times. The rearrangement uses TRBV30 and TRBJ1-1; D possibly corresponds to TRBD1 (6 bases). Trimming cost V 7 bases and J 4 bases, with 16 bases left between them. The CDR3 spans 13 residues. The germline V gene encodes CDR1 GTSNPN and CDR2 SVGIG (reference sequence). In DNA, the CDR3 is TGTGCCTCTCAGGGGAAAAGGGGCACTGAAGCTTTCTTT. Translated: CASQGKRGTEAFF.

The chain is built from TRBV5-4 and TRBJ1-2; D is possibly TRBD1 (6 bases). V shed 5 bases and J shed 0 bases, with 17 bases lying between them. CDR3 length equals 16 residues. The germline V gene encodes CDR1 SGHNT and CDR2 YYREEE (reference sequence). CDR3 DNA sequence: TGTGCCAGCAGTCCAGGACAGCCCAACGCTAACTATGGCTACACCTTC. It encodes CASSPGQPNANYGYTF.

The chain has TRBV5-1 and TRBJ2-3, with a tentative D call TRBD1 (5 bases). The CDR3 length is 14 residues. Germline V gene data show CDR1 as SGHRS and CDR2 as YFSETQ. The V and J ends lost 0 bases and 4 bases respectively, with 9 bases between them. The CDR3 loop reads CASSLESGSDTQYF. CDR3 bases: TGCGCCAGCAGCTTGGAGTCAGGGTCAGATACGCAGTATTTT.

This clone appeared a few times. The rearrangement uses TRBV30 and TRBJ1-2; 11 bases align to TRBD1. After removal of 4 bases from V and 4 bases from J, the junction contained 5 bases not matched to a gene. CDR1 GTSNPN and CDR2 SVGIG come from the germline V gene (reference sequence). The CDR3 length is 14 residues. DNA for the CDR3: TGTGCCTGGACTGGGACAGGGGGGGGCTATGGCTACACCTTC. It translates to CAWTGTGGGYGYTF.

The J gene is TRBJ1-2, the V gene TRBV6-6, with a weak D call TRBD1 (5 bases). CDR3 length: 12 amino acids. V was clipped by 6 bases and J by 4 bases, with 9 bases between them. Germline values: CDR1 MNHNY, CDR2 SVGAGI (reference sequence). The CDR3 protein is CASRPTGYGYTF. The CDR3 nucleotides are TGTGCCAGCAGGCCCACAGGCTATGGCTACACCTTC.

This sequence joins TRBV9 and TRBJ2-1; TRBD1 might be the D (5 bases). Germline CDR1 SGDLS, CDR2 YYNGEE. Trimming pared 3 bases from V and 9 bases from J, leaving 13 bases between. CDR3 length: 13 amino acids. CDR3 sequence reads: CASSEGAAAEQFF. The CDR3 nucleotides read TGTGCCAGCAGCGAAGGGGCGGCGGCTGAGCAGTTCTTC.

The chain links TRBV5-1 to TRBJ1-5; perhaps TRBD1 as D (5 bases). V shed 4 bases and J shed 0 bases, with 11 bases lying between them. Germline V lookup: CDR1 SGHRS, CDR2 YFSETQ. The CDR3 length is 15 residues. This CDR3 is CASSLDSPSNQPQHF. CDR3 sequence (DNA): TGCGCCAGCAGCCTCGACAGTCCTAGCAATCAGCCCCAGCATTTT.